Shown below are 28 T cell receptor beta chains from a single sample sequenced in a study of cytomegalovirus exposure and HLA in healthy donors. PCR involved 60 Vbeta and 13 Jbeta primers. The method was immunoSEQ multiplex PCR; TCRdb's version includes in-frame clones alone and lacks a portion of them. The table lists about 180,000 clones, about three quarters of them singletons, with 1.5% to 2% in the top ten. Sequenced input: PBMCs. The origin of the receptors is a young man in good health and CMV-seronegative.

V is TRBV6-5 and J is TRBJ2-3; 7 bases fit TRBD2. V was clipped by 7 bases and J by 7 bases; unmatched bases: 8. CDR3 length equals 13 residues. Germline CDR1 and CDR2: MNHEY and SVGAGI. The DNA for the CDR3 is TGTGCCAGCAAGGGGAGGGAAAGAAATACGCAGTATTTT. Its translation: CASKGRERNTQYF.

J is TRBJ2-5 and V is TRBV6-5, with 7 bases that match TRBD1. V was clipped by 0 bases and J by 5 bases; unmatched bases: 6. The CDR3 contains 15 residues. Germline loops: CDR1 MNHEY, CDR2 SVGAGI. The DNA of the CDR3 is TGTGCCAGCAGTTACTCCTCGGACAGGAGGGAGACCCAGTACTTC. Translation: CASSYSSDRRETQYF.

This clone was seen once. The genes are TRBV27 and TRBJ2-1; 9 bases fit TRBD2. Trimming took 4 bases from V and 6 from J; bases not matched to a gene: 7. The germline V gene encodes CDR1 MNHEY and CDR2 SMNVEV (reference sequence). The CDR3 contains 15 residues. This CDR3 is CASSSREGPVNEQFF. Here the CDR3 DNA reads TGTGCCAGCAGTTCGCGGGAGGGCCCGGTCAATGAGCAGTTCTTC.

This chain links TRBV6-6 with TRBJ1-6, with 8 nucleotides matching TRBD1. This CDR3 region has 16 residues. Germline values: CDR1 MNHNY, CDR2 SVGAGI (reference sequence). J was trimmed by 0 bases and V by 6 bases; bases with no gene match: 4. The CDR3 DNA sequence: TGTGCCAGCAGCCGCACAGGGGGCTCCTATAATTCACCCCTCCACTTT. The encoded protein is CASSRTGGSYNSPLHF.

The CDR3 region is CASSYPGGERSGELFF. The CDR3 nucleotides read TGTGCCAGCAGTTACCCTGGGGGGGAGAGGAGCGGGGAGCTGTTTTTT. This chain joins TRBV6-6 and TRBJ2-2, with 7 bases matching TRBD2. Germline loops: CDR1 MNHNY, CDR2 SVGAGI (reference sequence). After removal of 2 bases from V and 7 bases from J, the junction contained 10 bases not matched to a gene. The CDR3 is 16 residues long.

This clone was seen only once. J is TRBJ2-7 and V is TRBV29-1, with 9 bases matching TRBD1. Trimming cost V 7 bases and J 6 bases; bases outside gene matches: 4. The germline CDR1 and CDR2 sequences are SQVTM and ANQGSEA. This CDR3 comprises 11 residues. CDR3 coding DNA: TGCAGCGCTGACAGGGGGAGCGAGCAGTACTTC. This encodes CSADRGSEQYF.

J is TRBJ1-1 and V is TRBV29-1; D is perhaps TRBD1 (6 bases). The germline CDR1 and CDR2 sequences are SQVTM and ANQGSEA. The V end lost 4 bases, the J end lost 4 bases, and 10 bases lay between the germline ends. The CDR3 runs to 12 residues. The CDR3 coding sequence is TGCAGCGTTGCCGGACAGTTCACTGAAGCTTTCTTT. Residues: CSVAGQFTEAFF.

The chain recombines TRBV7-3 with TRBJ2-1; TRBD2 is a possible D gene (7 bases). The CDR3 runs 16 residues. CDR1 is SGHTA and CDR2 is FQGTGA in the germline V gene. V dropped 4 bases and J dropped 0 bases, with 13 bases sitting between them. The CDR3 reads CASSSGGGFSYNEQFF. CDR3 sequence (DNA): TGTGCCAGCAGCTCGGGGGGCGGGTTCTCCTACAATGAGCAGTTCTTC.

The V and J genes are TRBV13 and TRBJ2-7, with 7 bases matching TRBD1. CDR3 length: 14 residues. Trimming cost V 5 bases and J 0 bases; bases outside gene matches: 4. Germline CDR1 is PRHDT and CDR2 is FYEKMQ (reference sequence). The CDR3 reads CASSRDRYSYEQYF. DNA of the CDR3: TGTGCCAGCAGCCGGGACAGATACTCCTACGAGCAGTACTTC.

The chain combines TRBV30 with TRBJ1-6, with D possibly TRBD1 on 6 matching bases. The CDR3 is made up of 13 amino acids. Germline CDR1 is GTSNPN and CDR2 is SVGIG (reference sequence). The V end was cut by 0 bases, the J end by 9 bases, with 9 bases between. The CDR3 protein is CAWSVQGVSPLHF. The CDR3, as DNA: TGTGCCTGGAGTGTACAGGGTGTTTCACCCCTCCACTTT.

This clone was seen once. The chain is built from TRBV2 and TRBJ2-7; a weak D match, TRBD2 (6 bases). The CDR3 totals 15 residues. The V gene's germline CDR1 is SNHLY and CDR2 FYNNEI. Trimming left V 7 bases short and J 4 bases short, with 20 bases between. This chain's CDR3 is CASIGGRSGAYEQYF. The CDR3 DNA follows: TGTGCCAGCATCGGAGGGAGGTCTGGTGCGTACGAGCAGTACTTC.

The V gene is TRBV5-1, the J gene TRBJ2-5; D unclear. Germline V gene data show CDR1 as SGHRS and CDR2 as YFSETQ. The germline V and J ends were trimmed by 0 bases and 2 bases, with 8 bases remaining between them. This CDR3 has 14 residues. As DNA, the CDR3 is TGCGCCAGCAGCTTGGCGGTTACTCAAGAGACCCAGTACTTC. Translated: CASSLAVTQETQYF.

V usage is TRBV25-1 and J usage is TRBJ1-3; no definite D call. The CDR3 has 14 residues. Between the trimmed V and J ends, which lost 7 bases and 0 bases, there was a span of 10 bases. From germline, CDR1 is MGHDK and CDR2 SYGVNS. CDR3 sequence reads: CASMLSSSGNTIYF. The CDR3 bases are TGTGCCAGCATGCTGTCGAGCTCTGGAAACACCATATATTTT.

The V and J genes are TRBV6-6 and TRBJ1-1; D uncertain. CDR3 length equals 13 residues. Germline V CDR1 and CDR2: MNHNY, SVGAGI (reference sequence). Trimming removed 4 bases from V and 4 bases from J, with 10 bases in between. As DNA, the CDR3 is TGTGCCAGCAGTTCAGGTTATGGCACTGAAGCTTTCTTT. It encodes CASSSGYGTEAFF.

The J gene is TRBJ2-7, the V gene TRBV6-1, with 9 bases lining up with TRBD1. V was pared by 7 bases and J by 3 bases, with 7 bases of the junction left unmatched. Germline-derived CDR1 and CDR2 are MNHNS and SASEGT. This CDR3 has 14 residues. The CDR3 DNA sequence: TGTGCCAGCACCGGGGACAGGGCCTTCTACGAGCAGTACTTC. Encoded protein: CASTGDRAFYEQYF.

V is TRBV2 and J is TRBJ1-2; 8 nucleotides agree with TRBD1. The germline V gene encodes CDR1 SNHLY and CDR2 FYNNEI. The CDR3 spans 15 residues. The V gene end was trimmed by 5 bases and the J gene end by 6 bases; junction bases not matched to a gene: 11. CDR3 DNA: TGTGCCAGCAGTAGGTCAGGGGGCGCTTTGGATGGCTACACCTTC. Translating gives CASSRSGGALDGYTF.

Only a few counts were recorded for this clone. The CDR3 reads CASSKAGGGETQYF. Here the CDR3 DNA reads TGTGCCAGCAGCAAAGCGGGGGGAGGGGAGACCCAGTACTTC. The chain combines TRBV7-2 with TRBJ2-5, with 9 nucleotides matching TRBD2. This CDR3 has 14 residues. Germline CDR1 is SGHTA and CDR2 is FQGNSA. V was clipped by 5 bases and J by 5 bases; unmatched bases: 6.

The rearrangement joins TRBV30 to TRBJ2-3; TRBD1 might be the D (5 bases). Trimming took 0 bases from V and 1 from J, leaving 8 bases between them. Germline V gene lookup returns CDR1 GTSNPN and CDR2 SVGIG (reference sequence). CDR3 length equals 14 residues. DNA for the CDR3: TGTGCCTGGAGTGTACGCAGGGGCACAGATACGCAGTATTTT. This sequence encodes CAWSVRRGTDTQYF.

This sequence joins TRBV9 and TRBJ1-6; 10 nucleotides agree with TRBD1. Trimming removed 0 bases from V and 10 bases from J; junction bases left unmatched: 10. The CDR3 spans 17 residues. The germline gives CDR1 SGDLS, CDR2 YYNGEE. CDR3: CASSVAGGTGVYSPLHF. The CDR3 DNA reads TGTGCCAGCAGCGTAGCGGGTGGGACAGGGGTGTACTCACCCCTCCACTTT.

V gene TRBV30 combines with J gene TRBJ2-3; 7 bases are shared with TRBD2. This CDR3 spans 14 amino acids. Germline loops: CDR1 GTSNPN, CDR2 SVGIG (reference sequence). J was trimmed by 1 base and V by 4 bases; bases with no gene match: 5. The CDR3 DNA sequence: TGTGCCTGGAAGGCGGGAGTGGGCACAGATACGCAGTATTTT. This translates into CAWKAGVGTDTQYF.

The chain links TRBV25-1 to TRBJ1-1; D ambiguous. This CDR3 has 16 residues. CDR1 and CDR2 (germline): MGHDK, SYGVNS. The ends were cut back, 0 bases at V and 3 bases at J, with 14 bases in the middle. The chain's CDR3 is CASSEYGVWRDTEAFF. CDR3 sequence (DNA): TGTGCCAGCAGTGAATATGGAGTTTGGAGGGACACTGAAGCTTTCTTT.

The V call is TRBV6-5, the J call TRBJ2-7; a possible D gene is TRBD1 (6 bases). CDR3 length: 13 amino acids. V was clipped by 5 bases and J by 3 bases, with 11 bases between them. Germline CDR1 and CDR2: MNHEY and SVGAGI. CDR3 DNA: TGTGCCAGCAGTCCGCAGGGACACTACGAGCAGTACTTC. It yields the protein CASSPQGHYEQYF.

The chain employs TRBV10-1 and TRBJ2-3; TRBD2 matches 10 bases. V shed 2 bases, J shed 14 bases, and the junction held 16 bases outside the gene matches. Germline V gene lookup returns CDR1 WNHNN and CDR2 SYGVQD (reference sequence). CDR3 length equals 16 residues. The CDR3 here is CASSEMKRGGQVTWYF. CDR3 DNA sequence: TGCGCCAGCAGTGAGATGAAGCGGGGGGGCCAAGTTACATGGTATTTT.

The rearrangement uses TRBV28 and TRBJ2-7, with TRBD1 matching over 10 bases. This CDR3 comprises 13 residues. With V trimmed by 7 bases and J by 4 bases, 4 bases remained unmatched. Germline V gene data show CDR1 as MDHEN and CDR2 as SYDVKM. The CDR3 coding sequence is TGTGCCAGCACGGGACAGGGGAAGTACGAGCAGTACTTC. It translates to CASTGQGKYEQYF.

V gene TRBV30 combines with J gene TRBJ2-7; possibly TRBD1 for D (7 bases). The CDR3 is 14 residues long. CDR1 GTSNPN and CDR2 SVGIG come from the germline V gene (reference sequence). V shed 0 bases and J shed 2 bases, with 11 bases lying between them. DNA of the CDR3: TGTGCCTGGAGTGTAGGAGGGGGCGCCTACGAGCAGTACTTC. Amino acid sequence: CAWSVGGGAYEQYF.

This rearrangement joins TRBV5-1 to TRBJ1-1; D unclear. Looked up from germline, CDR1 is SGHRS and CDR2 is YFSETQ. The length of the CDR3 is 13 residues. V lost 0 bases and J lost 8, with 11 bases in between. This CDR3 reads CASSLVRSSEAFF. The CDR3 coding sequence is TGCGCCAGCAGCTTGGTACGTAGTTCCGAAGCTTTCTTT.

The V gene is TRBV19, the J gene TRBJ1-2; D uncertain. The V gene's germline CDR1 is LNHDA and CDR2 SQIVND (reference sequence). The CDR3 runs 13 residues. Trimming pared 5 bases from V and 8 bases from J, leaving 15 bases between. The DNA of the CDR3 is TGTGCCAGTAGTCGGCAAACTTCGGGAGGCTACACCTTC. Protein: CASSRQTSGGYTF.

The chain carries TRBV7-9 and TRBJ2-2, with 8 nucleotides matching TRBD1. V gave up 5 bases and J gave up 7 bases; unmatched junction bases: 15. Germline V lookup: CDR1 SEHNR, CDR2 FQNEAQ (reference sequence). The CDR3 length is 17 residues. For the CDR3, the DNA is TGTGCCAGCAGCGGAGAGGGCCAGGACAGGGAGGTCGGGGAGCTGTTTTTT. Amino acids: CASSGEGQDREVGELFF.